This TCR beta chain appears in the sequencing data of a study of CD8+ T cells in alopecia areata. Findings of the study overall: An increase in clonality over normal scalp was evident in lesional scalp, especially alopecia totalis/universalis. Although TCR sharing was seen in mice, sharing across patients was less clear, possibly for HLA-related reasons.

Extracted RNA was reverse transcribed, and the resulting cDNA served as sequencing template. TCRdb keeps only in-frame clones here, not all; method: immunoSEQ multiplex PCR. The sample carries roughly 150,000 clones, around 55% recorded once. About this clone: Antigen unknown.

PBMCs were stained for CD3, CD4 and CD8, and CD4+ and CD8+ T cells were sorted. Germline V lookup: CDR1 SEHNR, CDR2 FQNEAQ (reference sequence). The CDR3 consists of 15 residues. Deletions cut 3 bases from V and 2 bases from J, with 11 bases between. The sequenced material came from CD4+ T cells sorted from blood. This TCR was recovered from a human donor in good health. This rearrangement joins TRBV7-9 to TRBJ2-1, with D perhaps matching TRBD1 (6 bases). The CDR3 DNA follows: TGTGCCAGCAGCTTTACTCGGGACACCTACAATGAGCAGTTCTTC. This translates into CASSFTRDTYNEQFF.